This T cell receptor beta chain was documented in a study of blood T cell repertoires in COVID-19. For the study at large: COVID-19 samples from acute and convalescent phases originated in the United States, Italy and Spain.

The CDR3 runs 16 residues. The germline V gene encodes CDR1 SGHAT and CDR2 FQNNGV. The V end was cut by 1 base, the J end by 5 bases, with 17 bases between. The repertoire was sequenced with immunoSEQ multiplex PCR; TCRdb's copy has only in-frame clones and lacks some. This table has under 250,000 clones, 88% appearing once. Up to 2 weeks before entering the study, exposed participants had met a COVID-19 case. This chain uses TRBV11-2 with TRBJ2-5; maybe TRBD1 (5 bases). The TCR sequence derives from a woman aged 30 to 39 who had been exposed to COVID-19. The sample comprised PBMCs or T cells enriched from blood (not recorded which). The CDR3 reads CASSLGQGKVWETQYF. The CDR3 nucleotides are TGTGCCAGCAGCTTAGGGCAGGGCAAGGTTTGGGAGACCCAGTACTTC.